The clone carrying this TCR beta chain showed up just once. Its specificity is not known. Sequencing libraries made from TCR beta cDNA carried unique molecular identifiers. Once about 0.85 to 10 million T cells were used, roughly 490,000 cDNA molecules resulted. One entry per CDR3 protein, called by TCRdb with MiXCR from the PCR reads. There are fewer than 700,000 distinct CDR3 sequences in the sample; 44% occur only once, and over 1.5% lies in the top ten. The sample comes from a study of post-analysis software for immune sequencing data. Across the whole study: Secondary progressive, relapsing-remitting and progressive-relapsing multiple sclerosis were among the included disease courses.

The length of the CDR3 is 13 residues. Looked up from germline, CDR1 is MNHEY and CDR2 is SMNVEV (reference sequence). Trimming stripped 0 bases from V and 6 bases from J, with 9 bases between. Regarding the study as a whole: In multiple sclerosis, normalized Chao1 diversity was significantly below that of controls. F-measure co-clustering was strong for batch-matched samples. A few TRBV segments occurring more often in patients than controls included TRBV5-6, TRBV5-1 and TRBV20-1.

This sequence was found in a girl under 18 with multiple sclerosis. The J gene is TRBJ2-7, the V gene TRBV27, with TRBD2 as a possible D gene (5 bases). Specimen: blood. The DNA for the CDR3 is TGTGCCAGCAGTTTATCAACTAGGAGCGAGCAGTACTTC. Amino acids: CASSLSTRSEQYF.